This T cell receptor beta chain originates from a study of graft-versus-host responses after intestinal transplantation. Across the whole study: Each recipient received a multivisceral, liver-intestinal, or isolated intestinal graft. Anti-thymocyte globulin was used for induction in all recipients, who then took tacrolimus and steroids for roughly 3 years.

Some clones are missing from TCRdb's copy, which holds only in-frame ones; the method was immunoSEQ multiplex PCR. The table lists some 5,000 clones, about 76% of them singletons, with approximately 6.5% in the top ten. Study-wide results and limits: Graft-donor T cell macrochimerism coincided with high graft-versus-host to host-versus-graft clonal ratios in allografts.

Note on this clone: Its antigen is not known.

Processed graft tissue released its intraepithelial and lamina propria lymphocytes. Trimming left V 5 bases short and J 7 bases short, with 11 bases between. In germline, CDR1 is SGHTA, CDR2 FQGNSA. CDR3 length: 12 residues. The sequences come from ileum tissue, collected 230 to 240 days after intestinal transplant. The clonotype originates from a human patient who received an intestinal transplant, so some T cells may come from the graft donor. J is TRBJ1-1 and V is TRBV7-2; D not certain. The CDR3 nucleotides read TGTGCCAGCAGCCCTACGCCCGGTGAAGCTTTCTTT. Protein sequence: CASSPTPGEAFF. Combining the CDR3 with reference TRBV7-2 and TRBJ1-1 gives the whole variable domain GAGVSQSPSNKVTEKGKDVELRCDPISGHTALYWYRQSLGQGLEFLIYFQGNSAPDKSGLPSDRFSAERTGGSVSTLTIQRTQQEDSAVYLCASSPTPGEAFFGQGTRLTVV.